The sequence of this T cell receptor beta chain was determined in a study of control samples from healthy donors and cancer patients. Repertoires were generated with immunoSEQ multiplex PCR, while TCRdb's copy carries only in-frame clones and drops some. The table lists 400,000 to 450,000 clones, 75% to 95% of them singletons. In germline, CDR1 is MNHEY, CDR2 SMNVEV (reference sequence). The CDR3 totals 16 residues. V lost 8 bases to trimming and J lost 8 bases; unmatched junction nucleotides: 15. The TCR comes from a man in his forties with head and neck cancer. Sample: PBMCs. This chain links TRBV27 with TRBJ1-2; 12 bases are a match to TRBD1. CDR3 in amino acids: CASSPGGQGARWGYTF. CDR3 nucleotide sequence: TGTGCCAGCTCCCCGGGGGGACAGGGGGCCCGCTGGGGCTACACCTTC.